This TCR beta chain appears in the sequencing data of a study of control samples from healthy donors and cancer patients. Using immunoSEQ multiplex PCR, the repertoire was profiled, and TCRdb retains in-frame clones only, with some absent. The table includes 150,000 or so clones, over 90% detected once. Trimming cost V 6 bases and J 9 bases, with 14 bases left between them. This CDR3 contains 12 residues. The germline V gene has CDR1 MNHNS and CDR2 SASEGT. The material sequenced was PBMCs. The chain recombines TRBV6-1 with TRBJ1-2; D not certain. The clonotype comes from a man in his sixties with colorectal cancer. DNA for the CDR3: TGTGCCAGCAGCCCCCAAATCGGTAGCTACACCTTC. It encodes CASSPQIGSYTF.